The 27 T cell receptor beta chains below come from one sample, sequenced in a study of blood T cell repertoires in COVID-19. Profiled with immunoSEQ multiplex PCR; TCRdb holds only in-frame clones, not every one. The sample records 75,000 or so clones, approximately 85% being singletons. The source material was peripheral blood. The receptor source for this set is a man aged 45-65 years with acute or convalescent COVID-19.

The chain recombines TRBV7-8 with TRBJ1-2; 11 bases agree with TRBD1. CDR1 and CDR2 from the germline V gene are SGHVS and FQNEAQ. The CDR3 length is 15 residues. The V segment lost 5 bases and the J segment 7 bases; nucleotides outside the gene matches: 9. CDR3 sequence reads: CASSPRTGGLSGYTF. As DNA, the CDR3 is TGTGCCAGCAGCCCGAGGACAGGGGGCTTGAGTGGCTACACCTTC.

This chain uses TRBV27 with TRBJ1-1, with no clear D. The V gene's germline CDR1 is MNHEY and CDR2 SMNVEV (reference sequence). V lost 2 bases to trimming and J lost 4 bases, with 8 bases between them. This CDR3 has 13 residues. This CDR3 is CASSLGLLTEAFF. CDR3 sequence (DNA): TGTGCCAGCAGTTTAGGGCTGCTCACTGAAGCTTTCTTT.

This sequence joins TRBV7-3 and TRBJ2-1; TRBD2 matches 7 bases. The CDR3 runs 16 residues. The trim removed 5 bases at V and 5 bases at J, leaving 12 bases unmatched. CDR1 is SGHTA, CDR2 FQGTGA, per germline. The CDR3 loop is CASSPTQASGHNEQFF. The CDR3 nucleotides are TGTGCCAGCAGCCCAACCCAGGCTAGCGGTCACAATGAGCAGTTCTTC. Combining the CDR3 with reference TRBV7-3 and TRBJ2-1 gives the whole variable domain GAGVSQTPSNKVTEKGKYVELRCDPISGHTALYWYRQSLGQGPEFLIYFQGTGAADDSGLPNDRFFAVRPEGSVSTLKIQRTERGDSAVYLCASSPTQASGHNEQFFGPGTRLTVL.

This chain uses TRBV7-9 with TRBJ2-5; TRBD1 agrees at 11 bases. Germline CDR1 reads SEHNR; CDR2 reads FQNEAQ (reference sequence). The CDR3 is 15 amino acids. The V and J ends lost 5 bases and 2 bases, in that order; junction bases with no gene match: 4. In nucleotides, the CDR3 is TGTGCCAGCAGCCCCGGGACAGGGGGACAAGAGACCCAGTACTTC. Its protein is CASSPGTGGQETQYF.

This chain connects TRBV10-1 to TRBJ2-2; a weak D match, TRBD1 (6 bases). Germline CDR1 reads WNHNN; CDR2 reads SYGVQD (reference sequence). Trimming cost V 4 bases and J 0 bases, with 6 bases left between them. The CDR3 covers 14 residues. CDR3 sequence: CASSGTANTGELFF. The CDR3 DNA sequence: TGCGCCAGCAGTGGGACAGCGAACACCGGGGAGCTGTTTTTT.

This clone was counted once. The CDR3 protein is CASSPGTPTTRYTF. The CDR3 DNA follows: TGCGCCAGCAGCCCTGGGACACCCACCACTCGCTACACCTTC. V gene TRBV5-1 combines with J gene TRBJ1-2; D is perhaps TRBD1 (6 bases). V was cut by 4 bases and J by 9 bases, with 19 bases left in between. The CDR3 contains 14 residues. CDR1 and CDR2 (germline): SGHRS, YFSETQ.

The chain is built from TRBV6-5 and TRBJ1-4, with a weak D call TRBD1 (5 bases). The CDR3 consists of 12 residues. V lost 6 bases and J lost 5, with 7 bases in between. Germline CDR1 and CDR2: MNHEY and SVGAGI. The CDR3, as DNA: TGTGCCAGCAGCCGACAGAATGAAAAACTGTTTTTT. This sequence encodes CASSRQNEKLFF.

This clone was observed a handful of times. Other DNA sequences within the sample encode an identical CDR3. The gene calls are TRBV6-5 and TRBJ1-2; 11 bases align to TRBD1. Germline CDR1 and CDR2: MNHEY and SVGAGI. The junction had 6 bases not matched to a gene; V was cut back by 2 bases and J by 4 bases. The CDR3 is made up of 16 amino acids. The CDR3 nucleotides read TGTGCCAGCAGTTACGTTAGGACAGGGGGCGGCTATGGCTACACCTTC. Its protein is CASSYVRTGGGYGYTF.

This clone occurred once. The chain couples TRBV5-1 to TRBJ2-1; D may be TRBD2 (5 bases). This CDR3 comprises 17 residues. V was cut by 3 bases and J by 0 bases, with 16 bases left in between. The germline V gene has CDR1 SGHRS and CDR2 YFSETQ. The CDR3 sequence is CASSSSWTGSSYNEQFF. The CDR3 DNA reads TGCGCCAGCAGCTCCTCCTGGACGGGGAGCTCCTACAATGAGCAGTTCTTC.

This clone appeared a few times. This chain connects TRBV12-5 to TRBJ1-1; D perhaps matches TRBD1 (6 bases). The germline CDR1 and CDR2 sequences are LGHNT and FRNRAP. This CDR3 is 14 amino acids long. V lost 7 bases, J lost 5 bases, and 17 bases lay in between. The CDR3 loop is CASAWGGVGTEAFF. CDR3 sequence (DNA): TGTGCTAGTGCCTGGGGGGGCGTCGGGACTGAAGCTTTCTTT.

This chain uses TRBV4-1 with TRBJ2-3; D possibly corresponds to TRBD1 (5 bases). V lost 0 bases to trimming and J lost 4 bases, with 11 bases between them. This CDR3 has 15 residues. The germline V gene has CDR1 MGHRA and CDR2 YSYEKL. The CDR3 DNA reads as TGCGCCAGCAGCCAAGAAGGCCAGGGATCAGATACGCAGTATTTT. This sequence encodes CASSQEGQGSDTQYF.

This clone occurred a few times. This chain links TRBV4-1 with TRBJ2-7; TRBD2 agrees at 11 bases. Germline-derived CDR1 and CDR2 are MGHRA and YSYEKL. V gave up 6 bases and J gave up 3 bases; unmatched junction bases: 7. This CDR3 spans 15 amino acids. The CDR3 coding sequence is TGCGCCAGCAGTACAAAGACTAGCGGGGTCTACGAGCAGTACTTC. Amino acids: CASSTKTSGVYEQYF.

The chain uses TRBV18 and TRBJ2-6; weak D call: TRBD2 (5 bases). This CDR3 has 16 residues. Trimming took 0 bases from V and 2 from J, leaving 8 bases between them. Per the germline V gene, CDR1 is KGHSH and CDR2 is LQKENI. The CDR3 loop is CASSPPDGAGANVLTF. Written as DNA, the CDR3 is TGTGCCAGCTCACCACCGGACGGGGCTGGGGCCAACGTCCTGACTTTC. Variable domain in full (rest from reference TRBV18 and TRBJ2-6): NAGVMQNPRHLVRRRGQEARLRCSPMKGHSHVYWYRQLPEEGLKFMVYLQKENIIDESGMPKERFSAEFPKEGPSILRIQQVVRGDSAAYFCASSPPDGAGANVLTFGAGSRLTVL.

This clone came up once. This sequence joins TRBV9 and TRBJ2-3; TRBD2 matches 9 bases. J lost 1 base, V lost 4 bases, and 4 bases had no gene match. Germline-derived CDR1 and CDR2 are SGDLS and YYNGEE. This CDR3 has 15 amino acids. The CDR3 sequence is CASSPRGGGTDTQYF. DNA of the CDR3: TGTGCCAGCAGCCCGCGGGGGGGCGGCACAGATACGCAGTATTTT.

The chain links TRBV6-5 to TRBJ2-7; tentative D call: TRBD1 (7 bases). CDR1 is MNHEY and CDR2 is SVGAGI in the germline V gene. This CDR3 is built from 16 residues. V lost 2 bases and J lost 3, with 17 bases in between. The DNA of the CDR3 is TGTGCCAGCAGTTACCCCCGCGGGACAGCGGGCTACGAGCAGTACTTC. Translated, it gives CASSYPRGTAGYEQYF.

The V gene is TRBV5-1, the J gene TRBJ2-2, with 7 bases aligning to TRBD1. Trimming cost V 0 bases and J 4 bases; bases outside gene matches: 6. This CDR3 is 16 amino acids long. CDR1 is SGHRS, CDR2 YFSETQ, per germline. The CDR3 DNA reads as TGCGCCAGCAGCTTGGCTGGGACAGAGGGCACCGGGGAGCTGTTTTTT. Protein product: CASSLAGTEGTGELFF.

V usage is TRBV6-2 or TRBV6-3 and J usage is TRBJ2-7, with 9 bases aligning to TRBD2. This CDR3 has 15 amino acids. CDR1 is MNHEY and CDR2 is SVGEGT in the germline V gene. V was pared by 6 bases and J by 5 bases, with 11 bases of the junction left unmatched. The CDR3 coding sequence is TGTGCCAGCAGCAGGGTGGGGGCTAGCGGGGACGAGCAGTACTTC. This codes for CASSRVGASGDEQYF.

This rearrangement joins TRBV18 to TRBJ2-1, with a weak D call TRBD1 (7 bases). The CDR3 sequence is 18 residues long. With 5 bases removed from V and 0 bases from J, the gap between germline ends came to 20 bases. Germline loops: CDR1 KGHSH, CDR2 LQKENI. For the CDR3, the DNA is TGTGCCAGCTCATCGCAAACGGGGGACAGCCGCTCCTACAATGAGCAGTTCTTC. Its protein product is CASSSQTGDSRSYNEQFF.

This chain connects TRBV3-1 (or the pseudogene TRBV3-2) to TRBJ1-2; D is unresolved. Germline values: CDR1 LGHDT, CDR2 YNNKEL (reference sequence). The germline V and J ends were trimmed by 3 bases and 8 bases, with 16 bases remaining between them. The CDR3 length is 14 residues. The CDR3 DNA reads TGTGCCAGCAGCCAGAGCCCAGAGTCGGGGGGCTACACCTTC. It is translated as CASSQSPESGGYTF.

The rearrangement links TRBV5-4 to TRBJ2-5; 10 nucleotides align to TRBD2. V trimming: 0 bases; J trimming: 2 bases; junction bases outside the gene matches: 4. Germline V gives CDR1 SGHNT, CDR2 YYREEE (reference sequence). This CDR3 comprises 16 residues. CDR3 sequence reads: CASSLALLAGQETQYF. As DNA, the CDR3 is TGTGCCAGCAGCTTGGCTCTACTAGCGGGGCAAGAGACCCAGTACTTC.

The V gene is TRBV5-4, the J gene TRBJ1-4; D ambiguous. The CDR3 is made up of 14 amino acids. The V gene lost 4 bases and the J gene lost 8 bases, with 15 bases spanning the gap. Germline assignment: CDR1 SGHNT and CDR2 YYREEE (reference sequence). The CDR3 spells CASSPRSGGEKLFF. The DNA for the CDR3 is TGTGCCAGCAGCCCCCGTTCGGGAGGCGAAAAACTGTTTTTT.

The rearrangement joins TRBV10-2 to TRBJ1-6, with TRBD1 matching 8 bases. The CDR3 length is 13 residues. Looked up from germline, CDR1 is WSHSY and CDR2 is SAAADI. V shed 8 bases and J 9 bases; nucleotides not matched to a gene: 6. The CDR3 DNA sequence: TGCGCCAGCGCGACAGGGGAGGCTTCACCCCTCCACTTT. This gives the protein CASATGEASPLHF.

This sequence joins TRBV7-8 and TRBJ1-5; 9 bases match TRBD1. This CDR3 spans 15 amino acids. Germline V gene sequence: CDR1 SGHVS, CDR2 FQNEAQ. J gave up 4 bases and V 0 bases, and 1 base lay outside the gene matches. DNA of the CDR3: TGTGCCAGCAGCTTAGCGGGGACAGGGAATCAGCCCCAGCATTTT. It translates to CASSLAGTGNQPQHF.

This clone has a single count. Distinct nucleotide sequences in the sample also encode this CDR3. V gene TRBV25-1 combines with J gene TRBJ1-4, with TRBD1 matching 10 bases. CDR1 is MGHDK and CDR2 is SYGVNS in the germline V gene. J gave up 5 bases and V 3 bases, and 3 bases lay outside the gene matches. This CDR3 is 15 amino acids long. CDR3: CASSEGDRGNEKLFF. The CDR3 DNA sequence: TGTGCCAGCAGTGAGGGGGACAGGGGCAATGAAAAACTGTTTTTT.

The chain couples TRBV2 to TRBJ1-6, with 9 bases matching TRBD1. Trimming at V came to 6 bases and at J to 7 bases, leaving 4 bases not matched to a gene. The CDR3 extends over 14 amino acids. Germline assignment: CDR1 SNHLY and CDR2 FYNNEI. CDR3 nucleotide sequence: TGTGCCAGCAGGGCGGGACAGGGCAATTCACCCCTCCACTTT. Translating gives CASRAGQGNSPLHF. Supplemented by reference TRBV2 and TRBJ1-6, the full variable domain reads EPEVTQTPSHQVTQMGQEVILRCVPISNHLYFYWYRQILGQKVEFLVSFYNNEISEKSEIFDDQFSVERPDGSNFTLKIRSTKLEDSAMYFCASRAGQGNSPLHFGNGTRLTVT.

The V call is TRBV10-1, the J call TRBJ2-5; 7 positions match TRBD1. The V and J ends lost 2 bases and 1 base, in that order; junction bases with no gene match: 4. This CDR3 is 15 amino acids long. Germline V gene data show CDR1 as WNHNN and CDR2 as SYGVQD (reference sequence). The CDR3 sequence is CASSERGLGQETQYF. DNA for the CDR3: TGCGCCAGCAGTGAGAGGGGGCTTGGCCAAGAGACCCAGTACTTC.

The chain recombines TRBV5-1 with TRBJ2-1; the match to TRBD1 covers 7 bases. The ends lost 0 bases at V and 0 bases at J; junction bases unmatched: 0. CDR3 length: 15 residues. In germline, CDR1 is SGHRS, CDR2 YFSETQ. CDR3 nucleotide sequence: TGCGCCAGCAGCTTGGGACAGGGCTCCTACAATGAGCAGTTCTTC. It codes for CASSLGQGSYNEQFF. Variable domain in full (rest from reference TRBV5-1 and TRBJ2-1): KAGVTQTPRYLIKTRGQQVTLSCSPISGHRSVSWYQQTPGQGLQFLFEYFSETQRNKGNFPGRFSGRQFSNSRSEMNVSTLELGDSALYLCASSLGQGSYNEQFFGPGTRLTVL.